This TCR beta chain was profiled in a study of cytomegalovirus exposure and HLA in healthy donors. The CDR3 runs to 18 residues. Trimming took 2 bases from V and 8 from J; bases not matched to a gene: 16. Germline V gene lookup returns CDR1 MNHEY and CDR2 SMNVEV (reference sequence). Study conclusions and caveats: Reports showed the classifier diagnosing cytomegalovirus status with high specificity and sensitivity. The investigators catalogued some 150 TCR beta chains as cytomegalovirus-associated.

With respect to this clone: Its specificity is not known.

TCRdb keeps only in-frame clones here, not all; method: immunoSEQ multiplex PCR. The sample lists approximately 150,000 clones, around 86% occurring once. This sequence originates from a man younger than 35 in good health and CMV-seropositive. Material for sequencing was PBMCs. The chain combines TRBV27 with TRBJ2-1, with 9 bases aligning to TRBD2. The CDR3 nucleotides read TGTGCCAGCAGTTTAATGTTAGTACGCGGGAGGGCACAGGATGAGCAGTTCTTC. Protein: CASSLMLVRGRAQDEQFF.